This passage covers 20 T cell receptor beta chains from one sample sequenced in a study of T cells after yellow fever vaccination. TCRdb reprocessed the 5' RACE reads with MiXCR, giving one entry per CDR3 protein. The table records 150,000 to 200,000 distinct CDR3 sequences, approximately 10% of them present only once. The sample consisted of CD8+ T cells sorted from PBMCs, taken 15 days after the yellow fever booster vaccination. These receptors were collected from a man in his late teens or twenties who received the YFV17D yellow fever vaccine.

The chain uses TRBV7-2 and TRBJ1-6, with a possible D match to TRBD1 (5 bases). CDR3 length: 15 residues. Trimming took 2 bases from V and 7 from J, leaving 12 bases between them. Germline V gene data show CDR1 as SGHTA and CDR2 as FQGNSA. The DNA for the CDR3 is TGTGCCAGCAGCTTAAACCCAGGGCGCAATTCACCCCTCCACTTT. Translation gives CASSLNPGRNSPLHF. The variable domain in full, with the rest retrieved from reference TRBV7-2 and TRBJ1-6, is GAGVSQSPSNKVTEKGKDVELRCDPISGHTALYWYRQSLGQGLEFLIYFQGNSAPDKSGLPSDRFSAERTGGSVSTLTIQRTQQEDSAVYLCASSLNPGRNSPLHFGNGTRLTVT.

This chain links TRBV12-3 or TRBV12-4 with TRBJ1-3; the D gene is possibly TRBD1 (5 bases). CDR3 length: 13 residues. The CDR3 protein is CASGGGSGNTIYF. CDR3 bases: TGTGCAAGTGGCGGGGGTTCTGGAAACACCATATATTTT.

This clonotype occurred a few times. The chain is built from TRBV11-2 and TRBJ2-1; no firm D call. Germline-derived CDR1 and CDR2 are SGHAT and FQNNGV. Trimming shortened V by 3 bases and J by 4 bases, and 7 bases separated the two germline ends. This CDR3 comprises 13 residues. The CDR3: CASSLIAYNEQFF. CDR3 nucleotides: TGTGCCAGCAGCTTGATCGCTTACAATGAGCAGTTCTTC.

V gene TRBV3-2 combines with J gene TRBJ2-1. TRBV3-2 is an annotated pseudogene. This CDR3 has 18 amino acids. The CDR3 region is CASSQGRRDRSSYNEQFF. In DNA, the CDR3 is TGTGCCAGCAGCCAGGGTCGTCGCGACCGAAGCTCCTACAATGAGCAGTTCTTC.

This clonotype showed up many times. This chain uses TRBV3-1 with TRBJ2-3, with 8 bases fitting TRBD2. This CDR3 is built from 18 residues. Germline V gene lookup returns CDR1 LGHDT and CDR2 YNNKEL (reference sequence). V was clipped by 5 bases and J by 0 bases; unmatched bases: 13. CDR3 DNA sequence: TGTGCCAGCAGCTCCCGGGGGGGATCCCCCTTTAGCACAGATACGCAGTATTTT. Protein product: CASSSRGGSPFSTDTQYF.

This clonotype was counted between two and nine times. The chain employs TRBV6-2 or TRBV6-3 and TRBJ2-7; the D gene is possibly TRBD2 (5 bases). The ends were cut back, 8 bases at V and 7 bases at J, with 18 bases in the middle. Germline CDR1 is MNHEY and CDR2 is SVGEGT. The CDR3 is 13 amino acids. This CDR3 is CASGLGLGSEQYF. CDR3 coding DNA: TGTGCCAGCGGATTAGGTCTGGGGAGTGAGCAGTACTTC.

The CDR3 reads CSARGKPGAAETQYF. CDR3 DNA: TGCAGTGCTAGGGGGAAACCAGGGGCGGCGGAGACCCAGTACTTC. V and J are TRBV20-1 and TRBJ2-5, with D perhaps matching TRBD1 (6 bases). The germline V and J ends were trimmed by 3 bases and 5 bases, with 19 bases remaining between them. The CDR3 totals 15 residues. Germline CDR1 and CDR2: DFQATT and SNEGSKA (reference sequence).

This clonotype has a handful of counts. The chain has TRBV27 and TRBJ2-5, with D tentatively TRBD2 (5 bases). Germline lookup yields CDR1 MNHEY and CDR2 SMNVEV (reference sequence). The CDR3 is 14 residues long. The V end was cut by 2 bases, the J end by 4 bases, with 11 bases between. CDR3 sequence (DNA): TGTGCCAGCAGTTTAAGGGTCCGGGGAGAGACCCAGTACTTC. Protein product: CASSLRVRGETQYF.

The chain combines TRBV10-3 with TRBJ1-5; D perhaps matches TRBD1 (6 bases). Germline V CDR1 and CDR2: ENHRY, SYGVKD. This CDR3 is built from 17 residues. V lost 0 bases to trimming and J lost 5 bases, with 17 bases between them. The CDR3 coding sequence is TGTGCCATCAGTGAGTCGGGGGGGGCTCAGGGGTATCAGCCCCAGCATTTT. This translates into CAISESGGAQGYQPQHF.

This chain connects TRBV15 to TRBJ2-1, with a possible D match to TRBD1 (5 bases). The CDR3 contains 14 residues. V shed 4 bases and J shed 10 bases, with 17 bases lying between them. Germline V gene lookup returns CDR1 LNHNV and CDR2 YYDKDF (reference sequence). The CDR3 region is CATSTYRRGDEQFF. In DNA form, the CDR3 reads TGTGCCACCAGCACGTACAGGAGAGGCGACGAGCAGTTCTTC.

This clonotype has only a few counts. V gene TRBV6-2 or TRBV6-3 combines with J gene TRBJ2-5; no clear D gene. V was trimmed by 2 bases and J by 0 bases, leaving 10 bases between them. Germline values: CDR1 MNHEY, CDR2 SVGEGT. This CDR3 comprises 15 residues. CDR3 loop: CASSYRRQYQETQYF. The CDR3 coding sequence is TGTGCCAGCAGTTACCGTAGGCAGTACCAAGAGACCCAGTACTTC.

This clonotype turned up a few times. CDR3 sequence reads: CSARDPWGRRETQYF. Written as DNA, the CDR3 is TGCAGTGCTAGAGATCCCTGGGGCCGGCGGGAGACCCAGTACTTC. The rearrangement uses TRBV20-1 and TRBJ2-5; tentatively, D is TRBD1 (5 bases). The CDR3 spans 15 residues. Germline values: CDR1 DFQATT, CDR2 SNEGSKA (reference sequence). V lost 0 bases and J lost 5, with 16 bases in between.

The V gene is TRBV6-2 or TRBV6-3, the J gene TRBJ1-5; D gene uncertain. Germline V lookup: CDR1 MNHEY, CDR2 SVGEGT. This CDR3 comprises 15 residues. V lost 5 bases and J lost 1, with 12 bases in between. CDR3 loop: CASSTGRGSNQPQHF. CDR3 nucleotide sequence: TGTGCCAGCAGTACCGGGCGGGGAAGCAATCAGCCCCAGCATTTT.

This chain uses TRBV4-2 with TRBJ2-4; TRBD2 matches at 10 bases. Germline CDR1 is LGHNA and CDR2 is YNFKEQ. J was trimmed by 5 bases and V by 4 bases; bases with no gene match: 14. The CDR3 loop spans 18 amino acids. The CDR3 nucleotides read TGTGCCAGCAGCCTAGCCCCCGCCCTAGCGGGGGTGGAAAACATTCAGTACTTC. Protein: CASSLAPALAGVENIQYF.

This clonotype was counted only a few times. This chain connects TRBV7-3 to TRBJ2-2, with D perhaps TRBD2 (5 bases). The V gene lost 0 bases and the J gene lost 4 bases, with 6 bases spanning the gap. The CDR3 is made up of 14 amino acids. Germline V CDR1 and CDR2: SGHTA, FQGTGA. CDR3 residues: CASSLTGSTGELFF. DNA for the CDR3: TGTGCCAGCAGCTTAACAGGGAGCACCGGGGAGCTGTTTTTT.

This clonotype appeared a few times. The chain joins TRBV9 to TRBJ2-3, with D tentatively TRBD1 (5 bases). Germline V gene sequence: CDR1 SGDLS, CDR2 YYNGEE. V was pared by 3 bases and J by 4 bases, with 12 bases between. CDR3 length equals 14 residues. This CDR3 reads CASSAPGRSDTQYF. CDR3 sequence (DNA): TGTGCCAGCAGCGCACCAGGGCGGTCAGATACGCAGTATTTT.

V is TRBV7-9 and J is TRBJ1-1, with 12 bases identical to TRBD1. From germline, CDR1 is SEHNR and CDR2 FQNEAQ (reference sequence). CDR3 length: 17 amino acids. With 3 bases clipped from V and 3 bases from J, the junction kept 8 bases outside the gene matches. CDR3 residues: CASSLGTGGATDTEAFF. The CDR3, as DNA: TGTGCCAGCAGCTTGGGGACAGGGGGCGCGACGGACACTGAAGCTTTCTTT.

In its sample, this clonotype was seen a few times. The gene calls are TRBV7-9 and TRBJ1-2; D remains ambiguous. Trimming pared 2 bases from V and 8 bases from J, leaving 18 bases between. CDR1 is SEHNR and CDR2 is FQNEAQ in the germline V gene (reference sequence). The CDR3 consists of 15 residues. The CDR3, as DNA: TGTGCCAGCAGCTTATCCGGTCCTGGTATTGACGGCTACACCTTC. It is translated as CASSLSGPGIDGYTF. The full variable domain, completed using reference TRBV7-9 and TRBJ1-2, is DTGVSQNPRHKITKRGQNVTFRCDPISEHNRLYWYRQTLGQGPEFLTYFQNEAQLEKSRLLSDRFSAERPKGSFSTLEIQRTEQGDSAMYLCASSLSGPGIDGYTFGSGTRLTVV.

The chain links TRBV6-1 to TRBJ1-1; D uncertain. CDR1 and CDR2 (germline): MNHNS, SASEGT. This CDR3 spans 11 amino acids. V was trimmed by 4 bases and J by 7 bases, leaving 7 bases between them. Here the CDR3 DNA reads TGTGCCAGCAGTGGAGGATTTGAAGCTTTCTTT. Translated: CASSGGFEAFF.

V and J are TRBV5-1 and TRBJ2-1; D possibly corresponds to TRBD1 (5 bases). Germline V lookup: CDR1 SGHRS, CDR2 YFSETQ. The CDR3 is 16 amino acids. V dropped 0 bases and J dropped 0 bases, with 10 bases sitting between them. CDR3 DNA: TGCGCCAGCAGCTTGGAAGCAGGGCCCTCCTACAATGAGCAGTTCTTC. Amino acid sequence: CASSLEAGPSYNEQFF.